The rows below give T cell receptor beta chains drawn from one sample of a study of Ad26.COV2.S vaccination and SARS-CoV-2 variants. Clones were read by immunoSEQ multiplex PCR, and TCRdb kept only the in-frame ones, dropping some. The sample lists 300,000 to 400,000 clones, 70% to 90% occurring once. Sample: peripheral blood, taken in a trial of Ad26.COV2.S vaccine versus placebo. Every receptor here comes from a person aged 18 to 59 who received the Ad26.COV2.S COVID-19 vaccine or a placebo. Each CDR3 is given with its conserved first and last residue. Each record gives: D gene, clone size, V gene, J gene, CDR3 protein, CDR3 DNA. D genes are given only for firm matches. For some rows the clone size is stated as once, few or many, or as a class when expanded; others skip it.

d_gene: -; abundance: -; v_gene: TRBV10-3; j_gene: TRBJ1-1; CDR3aa: CATGGGTEAFF; CDR3nt: TGTGCCACGGGGGGGGGCACTGAAGCTTTCTTT
d_gene: TRBD1; abundance: -; v_gene: TRBV30; j_gene: TRBJ2-3; CDR3aa: CAWSVGTGFRDTQYF; CDR3nt: TGTGCCTGGAGTGTCGGGACAGGTTTTAGAGATACGCAGTATTTT
d_gene: -; abundance: -; v_gene: TRBV7-9; j_gene: TRBJ1-1; CDR3aa: CASSARQGRGTEAFF; CDR3nt: TGTGCCAGCAGCGCGCGTCAGGGGCGAGGCACTGAAGCTTTCTTT
d_gene: -; abundance: -; v_gene: TRBV6-2/TRBV6-3; j_gene: TRBJ1-2; CDR3aa: CASSLDAPDGYTF; CDR3nt: TGTGCCAGCAGTTTGGACGCGCCCGATGGCTACACCTTC
d_gene: -; abundance: -; v_gene: TRBV10-1; j_gene: TRBJ1-2; CDR3aa: CASSESLVGGYTF; CDR3nt: TGCGCCAGCAGTGAGTCCCTAGTTGGTGGCTACACCTTC
d_gene: -; abundance: -; v_gene: TRBV9; j_gene: TRBJ2-2; CDR3aa: CASSSRPGLNTGELFF; CDR3nt: TGTGCCAGCAGCTCCAGACCAGGATTGAACACCGGGGAGCTGTTTTTT
d_gene: TRBD1; abundance: -; v_gene: TRBV11-1; j_gene: TRBJ2-2; CDR3aa: CASSSTGVTGELFF; CDR3nt: TGTGCCAGCAGCTCGACAGGGGTCACCGGGGAGCTGTTTTTT
d_gene: -; abundance: -; v_gene: TRBV12-3/TRBV12-4; j_gene: TRBJ1-1; CDR3aa: CASIGEATEAFF; CDR3nt: TGTGCCAGCATTGGGGAGGCCACTGAAGCTTTCTTT
d_gene: -; abundance: -; v_gene: TRBV7-9; j_gene: TRBJ2-6; CDR3aa: CASSLGGSGANVLTF; CDR3nt: TGTGCCAGCAGCTTAGGGGGCTCTGGGGCCAACGTCCTGACTTTC
d_gene: -; abundance: -; v_gene: TRBV9; j_gene: TRBJ2-6; CDR3aa: CASSFSTRSGANVLTF; CDR3nt: TGTGCCAGCAGCTTCAGCACCCGCTCTGGGGCCAACGTCCTGACTTTC
d_gene: -; abundance: -; v_gene: TRBV21-1; j_gene: TRBJ2-5; CDR3aa: CASSKEIFPEETQYF; CDR3nt: TGTGCCAGCAGCAAAGAAATATTTCCCGAAGAGACCCAGTACTTC
d_gene: TRBD2; abundance: -; v_gene: TRBV27; j_gene: TRBJ2-3; CDR3aa: CASSRGGPTDTQYF; CDR3nt: TGTGCCAGCAGCCGGGGGGGGCCGACAGATACGCAGTATTTT
d_gene: TRBD1; abundance: -; v_gene: TRBV10-1; j_gene: TRBJ2-2; CDR3aa: CATDRDTGELFF; CDR3nt: TGCGCCACGGACAGGGACACCGGGGAGCTGTTTTTT
d_gene: -; abundance: -; v_gene: TRBV5-1; j_gene: TRBJ1-2; CDR3aa: CASSPSWGTTVPYGYTF; CDR3nt: TGCGCCAGCAGCCCCAGCTGGGGCACCACCGTGCCCTATGGCTACACCTTC
d_gene: -; abundance: -; v_gene: TRBV10-3; j_gene: TRBJ1-1; CDR3aa: CAISERRGVMDTEAFF; CDR3nt: TGTGCCATCAGTGAAAGGAGGGGGGTGATGGACACTGAAGCTTTCTTT
d_gene: -; abundance: few; v_gene: TRBV7-3; j_gene: TRBJ2-2; CDR3aa: CASSPGTVIGELFF; CDR3nt: TGTGCCAGCAGCCCCGGGACCGTTATCGGGGAGCTGTTTTTT
d_gene: TRBD2; abundance: -; v_gene: TRBV7-2; j_gene: TRBJ2-5; CDR3aa: CASSLGLAELQETQYF; CDR3nt: TGTGCCAGCAGCTTAGGACTAGCGGAGCTCCAAGAGACCCAGTACTTC
d_gene: -; abundance: once; v_gene: TRBV6-2/TRBV6-3; j_gene: TRBJ1-5; CDR3aa: CASSRDAAQHF; CDR3nt: TGTGCCAGCAGTAGGGATGCGGCCCAGCATTTT
d_gene: TRBD1; abundance: -; v_gene: TRBV12-3/TRBV12-4; j_gene: TRBJ1-3; CDR3aa: CASQGAGGNTIYF; CDR3nt: TGTGCCAGCCAGGGGGCAGGTGGAAACACCATATATTTT
d_gene: -; abundance: -; v_gene: TRBV19; j_gene: TRBJ1-2; CDR3aa: CASREIGYTF; CDR3nt: TGTGCCAGTAGGGAAATTGGCTACACCTTC
d_gene: TRBD1; abundance: once; v_gene: TRBV5-1; j_gene: TRBJ2-7; CDR3aa: CASSSTGVTYEQYF; CDR3nt: TGCGCCAGCAGCTCGACAGGGGTAACCTACGAGCAGTACTTC
d_gene: -; abundance: -; v_gene: TRBV5-4; j_gene: TRBJ2-1; CDR3aa: CASSFGGTSSYNEQFF; CDR3nt: TGTGCCAGCAGCTTCGGGGGGACAAGCTCCTACAATGAGCAGTTCTTC
d_gene: TRBD1; abundance: once; v_gene: TRBV30; j_gene: TRBJ1-2; CDR3aa: CACDRVDYGYTF; CDR3nt: TGTGCCTGCGACAGGGTAGACTATGGCTACACCTTC
d_gene: TRBD1; abundance: -; v_gene: TRBV7-2; j_gene: TRBJ1-2; CDR3aa: CASSLTSGGATGYTF; CDR3nt: TGTGCCAGCAGCTTAACGTCAGGGGGCGCGACTGGCTACACCTTC
d_gene: TRBD2; abundance: -; v_gene: TRBV5-1; j_gene: TRBJ2-1; CDR3aa: CASSFLSGGASNEQFF; CDR3nt: TGCGCCAGCAGCTTCCTTAGCGGGGGGGCCAGTAATGAGCAGTTCTTC
d_gene: -; abundance: -; v_gene: TRBV3-1/TRBV3-2; j_gene: TRBJ1-2; CDR3aa: CASSPEGSGSYGYTF; CDR3nt: TGTGCCAGCAGCCCCGAAGGCAGTGGGTCCTATGGCTACACCTTC